This passage covers 12 T cell receptor beta chains from one sample sequenced in a study of somatic mutations in cytotoxic T cells in rheumatoid arthritis. Assay: immunoSEQ multiplex PCR; the TCRdb copy retains only in-frame clones and omits some. The data hold around 20,000 clones, with around 81% observed a single time. The sample comprised CD8+ T cells sorted from blood. The receptors originated from a man younger than 35 with rheumatoid arthritis.

The chain uses TRBV6-6 and TRBJ1-6; D is unresolved. The germline V gene encodes CDR1 MNHNY and CDR2 SVGAGI (reference sequence). CDR3 length: 15 residues. The V end lost 6 bases, the J end lost 0 bases, and 9 bases lay between the germline ends. Here the CDR3 reads CASSDLSSYNSPLHF. The CDR3 DNA is TGTGCCAGCAGCGACCTGAGCTCCTATAATTCACCCCTCCACTTT.

The rearrangement joins TRBV19 to TRBJ1-2; D may be TRBD1 (5 bases). The CDR3 totals 14 residues. The germline V gene encodes CDR1 LNHDA and CDR2 SQIVND (reference sequence). V was cut by 2 bases and J by 3 bases, with 10 bases left in between. CDR3 in DNA: TGTGCCAGTAGTATACCTACAGGATACTATGGCTACACCTTC. Residues: CASSIPTGYYGYTF.

The J gene is TRBJ2-3, the V gene TRBV11-2; D not certain. CDR1 is SGHAT and CDR2 is FQNNGV in the germline V gene. The V end was cut by 4 bases, the J end by 6 bases, with 5 bases between. There are 11 residues in the CDR3. This CDR3 reads CASSSLDTQYF. The CDR3 nucleotides are TGTGCCAGCAGCTCCCTTGATACGCAGTATTTT.

The chain uses TRBV6-1 and TRBJ1-1; a weak D match, TRBD1 (6 bases). The CDR3 covers 20 residues. Germline V CDR1 and CDR2: MNHNS, SASEGT. Deletions cut 4 bases from V and 2 bases from J, with 29 bases between. CDR3 DNA sequence: TGTGCCAGCAGTGGAGGGGTCAACAGGGAAAGTTCAAGCCCAAACACTGAAGCTTTCTTT. Residues: CASSGGVNRESSSPNTEAFF.

CDR3 protein: CASSLRGFNYGYTF. The CDR3 region has the DNA TGTGCCAGCAGTTTAAGGGGGTTCAACTATGGCTACACCTTC. The chain couples TRBV6-6 to TRBJ1-2, with a weak D call TRBD1 (6 bases). The CDR3 is 14 residues long. V was shortened by 4 bases and J by 2 bases, with 11 bases between the two germline ends. Per germline, CDR1 MNHNY and CDR2 SVGAGI (reference sequence).

This clone was counted a few times. V gene TRBV27 combines with J gene TRBJ1-2, with TRBD1 matching 9 bases. The CDR3 runs to 15 residues. V shed 6 bases and J 4 bases; nucleotides not matched to a gene: 9. Germline lookup yields CDR1 MNHEY and CDR2 SMNVEV (reference sequence). CDR3 bases: TGTGCCAGCAGCCGGGAGACAGGGGGTCTCTATGGCTACACCTTC. It yields the protein CASSRETGGLYGYTF.

This rearrangement joins TRBV5-1 to TRBJ2-1; 11 nucleotides match TRBD2. Per germline, CDR1 SGHRS and CDR2 YFSETQ. The CDR3 is 18 amino acids. The V and J ends lost 1 base and 2 bases, in that order; junction bases with no gene match: 8. The DNA of the CDR3 is TGCGCCAGCAGCTTGACAGGGACTAGCGGAGCCCCCTACAATGAGCAGTTCTTC. Amino acids: CASSLTGTSGAPYNEQFF. The complete variable domain, with remaining parts taken from reference TRBV5-1 and TRBJ2-1, reads KAGVTQTPRYLIKTRGQQVTLSCSPISGHRSVSWYQQTPGQGLQFLFEYFSETQRNKGNFPGRFSGRQFSNSRSEMNVSTLELGDSALYLCASSLTGTSGAPYNEQFFGPGTRLTVL.

V usage is TRBV6-6 and J usage is TRBJ1-1; D is uncertain. The CDR3 extends over 15 amino acids. Trimming took 6 bases from V and 7 from J, leaving 21 bases between them. Germline V gene data show CDR1 as MNHNY and CDR2 as SVGAGI (reference sequence). This CDR3 reads CASSLDVVVPLEAFF. CDR3 in DNA: TGTGCCAGCAGCCTCGATGTGGTAGTGCCACTTGAAGCTTTCTTT.

This clone has only one observation. V and J are TRBV10-3 and TRBJ2-1; 8 positions agree with TRBD1. The CDR3 has 12 residues. With 9 bases clipped from V and 5 bases from J, the junction kept 3 bases outside the gene matches. Germline V CDR1 and CDR2: ENHRY, SYGVKD. In nucleotides, the CDR3 is TGTGCCATTAGGGACAGGAACAATGAGCAGTTCTTC. It codes for CAIRDRNNEQFF.

The chain's CDR3 is CASSQGQGGGTEAFF. The CDR3 DNA sequence: TGCGCCAGCAGCCAAGGTCAAGGGGGGGGCACTGAAGCTTTCTTT. This chain connects TRBV4-1 to TRBJ1-1, with D perhaps matching TRBD1 (6 bases). The CDR3 extends over 15 amino acids. Trimming removed 1 base from V and 4 bases from J, with 13 bases in between. Germline loops: CDR1 MGHRA, CDR2 YSYEKL.

The chain is built from TRBV19 and TRBJ2-1; perhaps D is TRBD1 or TRBD2 (6 bases each). Deletions cut 3 bases from V and 2 bases from J, with 20 bases between. The CDR3 runs to 18 residues. In germline, CDR1 is LNHDA, CDR2 SQIVND (reference sequence). The DNA for the CDR3 is TGTGCCAGTAGTATGGGGGCAGTGGGGGGTATGGCCTACAATGAGCAGTTCTTC. As protein: CASSMGAVGGMAYNEQFF.

The chain is built from TRBV29-1 and TRBJ2-1, with TRBD2 matching over 8 bases. J lost 5 bases, V lost 5 bases, and 8 bases had no gene match. Germline V lookup: CDR1 SQVTM, CDR2 ANQGSEA. This CDR3 comprises 14 residues. The CDR3 here is CSVKTGGPDNEQFF. The CDR3 nucleotides are TGCAGCGTTAAGACGGGGGGGCCAGACAATGAGCAGTTCTTC.